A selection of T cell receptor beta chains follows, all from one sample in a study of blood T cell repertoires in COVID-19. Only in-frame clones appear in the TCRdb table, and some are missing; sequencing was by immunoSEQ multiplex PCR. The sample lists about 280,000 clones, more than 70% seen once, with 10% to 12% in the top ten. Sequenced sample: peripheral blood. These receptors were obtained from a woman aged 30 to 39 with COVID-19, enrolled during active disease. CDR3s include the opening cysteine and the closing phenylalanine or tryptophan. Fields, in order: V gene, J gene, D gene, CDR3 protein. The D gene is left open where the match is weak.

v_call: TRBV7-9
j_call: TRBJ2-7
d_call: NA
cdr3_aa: CASSLGGVYEQYF

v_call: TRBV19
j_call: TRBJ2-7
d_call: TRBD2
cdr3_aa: CASSVRTSGGYEQYF

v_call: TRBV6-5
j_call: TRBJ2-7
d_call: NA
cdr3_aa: CASSYSFQAAGEQYF

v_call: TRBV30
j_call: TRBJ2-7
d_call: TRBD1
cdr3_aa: CAWSVRGQTSYEQYF

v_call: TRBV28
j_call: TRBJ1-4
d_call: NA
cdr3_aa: CASRYTNEKLFF

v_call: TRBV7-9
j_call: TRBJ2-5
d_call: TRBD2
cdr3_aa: CASSFLAGAEYFNF

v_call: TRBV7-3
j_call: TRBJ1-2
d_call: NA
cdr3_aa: CASSLTRRGNYGYTF

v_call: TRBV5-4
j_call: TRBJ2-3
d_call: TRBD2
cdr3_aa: CASSGTSGGRTDTQYF

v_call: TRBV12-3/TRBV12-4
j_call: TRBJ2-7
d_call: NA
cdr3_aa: CASSPHPLEQYF

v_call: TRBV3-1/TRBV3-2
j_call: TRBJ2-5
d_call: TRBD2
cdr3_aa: CASSQGSREGETQYF

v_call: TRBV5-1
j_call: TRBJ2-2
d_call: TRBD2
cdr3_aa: CASSLSGKDTGELFF

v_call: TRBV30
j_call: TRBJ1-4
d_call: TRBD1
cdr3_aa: CAWSRQGNEKLFF

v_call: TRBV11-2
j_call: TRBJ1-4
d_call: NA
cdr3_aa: CASSLGTAEKLFF

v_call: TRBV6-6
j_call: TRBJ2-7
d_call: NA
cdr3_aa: CASSYHPGVPNYEQYF

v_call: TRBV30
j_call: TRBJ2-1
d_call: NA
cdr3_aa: CAWTPSSYNEQFF

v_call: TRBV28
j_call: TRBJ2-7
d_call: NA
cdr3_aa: CASNDWQIPSYEQYF

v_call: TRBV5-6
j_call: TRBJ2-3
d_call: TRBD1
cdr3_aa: CASSEPGQGFTDTQYF

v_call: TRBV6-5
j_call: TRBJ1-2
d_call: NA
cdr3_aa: CASRGANYGYTF

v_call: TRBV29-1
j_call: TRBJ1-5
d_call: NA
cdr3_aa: CSVEGTRQPQHF

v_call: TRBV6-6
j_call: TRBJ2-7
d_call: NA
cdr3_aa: CASSGQNEQYF

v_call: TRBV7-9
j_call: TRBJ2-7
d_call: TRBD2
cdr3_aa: CASSPSGGRSYEQYF

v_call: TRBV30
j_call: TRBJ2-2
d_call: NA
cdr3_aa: CAWSRRTDTGELFF

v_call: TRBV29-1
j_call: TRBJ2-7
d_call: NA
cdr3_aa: CSSRVNYEQYF

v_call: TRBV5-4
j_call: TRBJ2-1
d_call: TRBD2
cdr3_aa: CASSLEREWQTYNEQFF

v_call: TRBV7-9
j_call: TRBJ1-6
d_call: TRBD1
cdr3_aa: CASSSWTGNSPLHF

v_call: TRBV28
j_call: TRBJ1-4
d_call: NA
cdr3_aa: CASSLGNRDEKLFF

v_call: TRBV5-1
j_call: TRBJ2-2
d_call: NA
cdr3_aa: CASSPERYTGELFF

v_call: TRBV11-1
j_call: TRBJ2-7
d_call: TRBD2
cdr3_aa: CASSPGLAGVVQYF

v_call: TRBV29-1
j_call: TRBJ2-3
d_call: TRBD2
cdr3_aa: CSVEGLAGNTDTQYF

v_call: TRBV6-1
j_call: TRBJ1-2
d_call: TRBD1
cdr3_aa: CASSDKGQGAFGYTF

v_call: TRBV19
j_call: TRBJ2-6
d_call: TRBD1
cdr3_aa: CASSRRDSIPGANVLTF

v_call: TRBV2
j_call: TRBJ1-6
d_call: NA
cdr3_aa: CASRGGPGYNSPLHF

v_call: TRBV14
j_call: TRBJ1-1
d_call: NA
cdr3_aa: CASSFWTGDTEAFF

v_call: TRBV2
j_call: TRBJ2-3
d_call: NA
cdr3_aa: CASSGVTPSTDTQYF

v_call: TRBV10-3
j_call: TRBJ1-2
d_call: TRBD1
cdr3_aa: CAISDRGHYGYTF

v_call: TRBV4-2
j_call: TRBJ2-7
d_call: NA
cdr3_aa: CASSLGAGAGYEQYF

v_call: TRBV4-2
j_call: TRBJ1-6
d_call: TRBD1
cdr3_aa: CASNPGQGNSPLHF

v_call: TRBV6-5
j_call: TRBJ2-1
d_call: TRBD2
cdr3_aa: CASSYPGTTRNEQFF

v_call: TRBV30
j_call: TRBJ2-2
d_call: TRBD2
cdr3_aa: CAWRIAGTNTGELFF

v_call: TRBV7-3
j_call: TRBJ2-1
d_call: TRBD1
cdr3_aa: CASSPRPGQGLNEQFF

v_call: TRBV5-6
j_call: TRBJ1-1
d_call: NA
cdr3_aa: CASSLWGAVGDTEAFF

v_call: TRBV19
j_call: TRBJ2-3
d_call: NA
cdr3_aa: CASKGAPGTDTQYF

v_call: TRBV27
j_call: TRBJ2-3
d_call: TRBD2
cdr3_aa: CASSLLGLAGGTDTQYF

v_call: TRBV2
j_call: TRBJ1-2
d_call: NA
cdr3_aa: CASSRGALTGYTF

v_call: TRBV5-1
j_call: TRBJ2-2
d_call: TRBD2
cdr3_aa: CASSLTSGANTGELFF